This T cell receptor (beta chain) is from a study of radiotherapy plus CTLA-4 blockade in lung cancer. The study, taken as a whole, reports: There was expansion of tumor-derived TCR clones in blood after radiotherapy plus ipilimumab.

Only one count was recorded for this clone. Its antigen is currently unknown. Measured with immunoSEQ multiplex PCR; TCRdb has only the in-frame clones, and not every one. This table holds 95,000 to 150,000 clones, about 87% found once. V dropped 8 bases and J dropped 8; count of bases not matched to a gene: 11. The CDR3 length is 14 residues. CDR1 and CDR2 from the germline V gene are SNHLY and FYNNEI. This sequence was found in a human donor with non-small cell lung cancer that progressed on radiotherapy plus ipilimumab. The chain employs TRBV2 and TRBJ1-1, with 10 bases that match TRBD1. The source was peripheral blood, collected from a patient treated with radiotherapy plus ipilimumab. The CDR3 coding sequence is TGTGCCAGCTGGGACAGGGGCCCAACCAGGGAAGCTTTCTTT. This codes for CASWDRGPTREAFF.